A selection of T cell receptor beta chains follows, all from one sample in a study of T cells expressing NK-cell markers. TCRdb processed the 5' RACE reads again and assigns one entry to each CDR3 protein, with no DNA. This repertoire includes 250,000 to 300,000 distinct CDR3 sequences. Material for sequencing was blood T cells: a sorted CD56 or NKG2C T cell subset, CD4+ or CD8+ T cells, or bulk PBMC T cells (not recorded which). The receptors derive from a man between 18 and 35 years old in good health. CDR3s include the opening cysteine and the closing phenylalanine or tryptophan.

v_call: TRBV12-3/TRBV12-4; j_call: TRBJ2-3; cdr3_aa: CASKAGLTDTQYF
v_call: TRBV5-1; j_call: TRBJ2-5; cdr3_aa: CASGAGQGLETQYF
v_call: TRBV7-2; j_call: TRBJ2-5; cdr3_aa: CASSLSLLAGGETQYF
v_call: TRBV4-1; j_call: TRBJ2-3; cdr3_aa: CASSQDSLDTQYF
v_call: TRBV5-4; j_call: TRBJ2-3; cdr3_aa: CASSLDTDTQYF
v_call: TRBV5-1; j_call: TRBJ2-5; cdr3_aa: CASSEAGVEETQYF
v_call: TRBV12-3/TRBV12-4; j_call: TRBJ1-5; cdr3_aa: CASSFWGQAKGGNQPQHF
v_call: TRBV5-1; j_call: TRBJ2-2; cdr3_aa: CASSLRNETSGRDWRNTGELFF
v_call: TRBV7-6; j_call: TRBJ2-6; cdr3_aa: CASSLGRRGGANVLTF
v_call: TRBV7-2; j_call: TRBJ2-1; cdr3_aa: CASSRDTGIAYNEQFF
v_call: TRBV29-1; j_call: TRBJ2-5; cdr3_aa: CSVVRGRRQETQYF
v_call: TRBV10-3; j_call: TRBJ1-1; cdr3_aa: CATTGGPNTEAFF
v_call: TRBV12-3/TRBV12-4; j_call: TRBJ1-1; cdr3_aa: CASSFSGINTEAFF